This T cell receptor beta chain was recovered during a study of cytomegalovirus exposure and HLA in healthy donors (dated by TCRdb to 2016 to 2017). At the level of the whole study: An earlier analysis of approximately 600 of the donors reported roughly 270 Gb of sequence data and more than 90 million unique TCR beta sequences from 150 million to 200 million T cells. Roughly 300 gigabases of sequencing data and tens of millions of unique TCR sequences were included in an early release covering around 600 HLA-typed donors. Among the 398 genotyped donors, about 85% belonged to the genetic ancestry cluster associated with self-reported Caucasian donors. The study aimed to test whether cataloging public T cell receptors could reveal signatures of past pathogen exposure. The study used immunosequencing to profile the T cell repertoires of around 600 subjects and linked those repertoires to cytomegalovirus serostatus. Besides the first cohort of 666 subjects, a separate validation cohort made up of roughly 120 different subjects was used. To predict cytomegalovirus infection status, the study combined high-throughput TCR immunosequencing, statistical association of individual TCRs with disease status, and machine learning. To study patterns of TCR occurrence, a later analysis re-analyzed previously published TCR beta repertoires from several hundred donors and added high-resolution HLA genotyping. Rather than drawing on any new phenotypic data, the later analysis identified candidate immune exposures from TCR beta sequences and the way those sequences occurred across donors. To decide whether each TCR beta V gene segment behaved as functional or pseudogenic, an earlier analysis of fewer than 750 of the donors relied on high-throughput TCR beta sequencing. Donor age, sex, ethnicity and CMV serostatus were compiled together with the repertoire data. Genome-wide SNP genotypes for about three fifths of the roughly 670 donors were used in a later genetic analysis, which treated that subset as a discovery cohort. Every repertoire in the discovery cohort had been generated on one and the same sequencing platform. HLA typing included class I and class II loci at four-digit resolution. The number of typed donors differed by locus: about 629-640 for A, B, C, DRB1 and DQB1; 522 for DQA1; 606 for DPA1; and roughly 450 for DPB1. About 5 DR-DQ haplotypes were handled as single units for association and clustering, since linkage in the cohort was strong. Among about 360 genotyped donors of the cohort, an average of about 240,000 unique TCR beta nucleotide sequences were sequenced per donor, roughly a sixth of them non-productive. What the research found in general, with its limitations: In a later genetic analysis, a missense DCLRE1C variant was associated with V-gene and J-gene trimming of TCR beta chains, and the association was replicated in an independent cohort. Specific HLA alleles were associated with 16,951 TCR beta sequences at a false discovery rate of 0.05 in a later analysis. In both the original and validation cohorts, the classifier was reported to diagnose cytomegalovirus status with high specificity and sensitivity. Presence/absence analyses assumed roughly uniform sequencing depth across donors, an assumption that may not hold. Around 16 rarely observed V segments, including chromosome 9 orphons, were excluded from the earlier analysis of some 590 of the donors because counts were too low. Immune exposure information for the cohort was limited to CMV serostatus. A later analysis reported that several top co-occurrence clusters appeared linked to parvovirus B19, influenza, CMV and Epstein-Barr virus. According to a later analysis, most CMV-associated TCR beta chains appeared to be HLA-restricted, and the HLA associations seemed to be driven largely by CMV exposure. The study gave a list of over 150 TCR beta chains associated with cytomegalovirus. When HLA alleles, especially DR and DQ, strongly co-occurred, attributing TCR associations to individual alleles was difficult. A cluster of highly shared sequence variants was judged likely to be a technical artifact of the sequencing pipeline. Most TCR sequences were observed very rarely across donors, whereas some public TCRs were present in many individuals. According to the authors, the approach could potentially be generalized to other disease states and immunological phenotypes. Only TCR beta chains were sequenced in this cohort, and the absence of alpha or paired-chain data limited detectable features. In an earlier analysis of more than 500 of the donors, most TCR beta V segments appeared in productive rearrangements about 87% or about 30% of the time, broadly matching IMGT annotations. Compared with the roughly 720-donor mean, donors in an Asian-associated ancestry cluster had fewer N-insertions in productive TCRs, according to a later genetic analysis. A further reported finding was that TCR beta sequences accurately predicted the HLA-A and HLA-B alleles for most subjects in the first cohort. HLA typing was unavailable for some donors at each locus, so association tests used only the typed subset. Linkage disequilibrium might explain the correlated functional status among segregating V segments, but an unknown experimental factor could not be ruled out. In vitro tests confirmed that a few of the cytomegalovirus-associated TCR beta chains recognize cytomegalovirus antigens. A later analysis found that TCR association rates varied across HLA loci, with DRB1 alleles showing the most associated TCRs and HLA-C alleles the fewest. In a later analysis, HLA-associated TCR beta chains were found to be more clonally expanded and to have lower generation probabilities than equally common non-associated chains.

With respect to this clone: This receptor's antigen is unknown. Nothing much larger sits one base from this clone, and base qualities are not available.

The library was obtained by the immunoSEQ multiplex PCR assay. For the multiplex PCR, a mixture combining 60 forward primers for TCR Vbeta segments and 13 reverse primers for TCR Jbeta segments was used. A multiplex PCR assay on genomic DNA amplified the CDR3 region of rearranged TCR beta genes. Amplified TCR beta libraries were sequenced as 87-base-pair reads on the Illumina HiSeq System. Processing in the source paper ran as follows. In a later analysis, some 80 million unique TCR beta chains were counted across the roughly 670 repertoires, and roughly 11 million of these chains were shared by at least two donors. A nearest-neighbor algorithm error-corrected the raw reads and collapsed the reads into unique sequences, merging closely related sequences to remove PCR and sequencing errors. CDR3 sequences were aligned to IMGT reference sequences to assign V, D and J gene segments. For a sequence to be retained, a match of at least six nucleotides to both a V gene segment and a J gene segment was required. Rearrangements were called productive when the CDR3 lacked stop codons and stayed in frame with V and J; all others were non-productive. CDR3 was defined according to IMGT convention as the region running from the second conserved V-encoded cysteine to the conserved J-encoded phenylalanine. Sequences without an unambiguous match to a single V gene segment were excluded from the earlier analysis of almost 600 of the donors. An earlier analysis of 550 to 650 of the donors classified V segments as functional when productive rearrangements were above 56.7% and as segregating when the standard deviation between donors was above 5%. A statistical classification framework was developed to diagnose cytomegalovirus status using the catalog of TCR beta chain sequences. V and J gene assignment, in a later analysis, came from comparing TCR nucleotide sequences with IMGT/GENE-DB human TR gene sequences. A later analysis assigned CDR3 sequences and most-parsimonious VDJ recombination scenarios with the TCRdist pipeline. In a later analysis, each TCR beta chain was defined by its CDR3 amino acid sequence together with its V-gene family, and reads without a unique V-gene family were excluded. In a later analysis, 450 to 600 highly shared, low-generation-probability nucleotide sequences were removed to address suspected cross-contamination and a sequencing artifact. In a later analysis, a clonal expansion index for each public chain was calculated from normalized within-repertoire ranks of inferred template counts. In a later analysis, generation probabilities were computed using a VDJ recombination model fitted to out-of-frame rearrangements, and the results were checked against IGoR. In a later analysis, hypergeometric tests were used to score TCR-TCR, TCR-HLA and TCR-CMV co-occurrence, with a repertoire-size bias correction applied to TCR pairs. In a later analysis, false discovery rates were estimated by permuting HLA or CMV assignments 20 times. A later analysis grouped co-occurring TCRs with DBSCAN, adding TCRdist sequence similarity when clustering within HLA-allele-positive subsets. For co-occurrence clustering, repertoires with fewer than 30,000 or more than 120,000 public chains were excluded, along with a handful of repertoires with anomalous nucleotide sharing. Here the immuneACCESS table is served through TCRdb, limited to in-frame sequences with V and J called. Missing clones are a known gap in these copies; in checked studies unresolved V genes cover under half, and the rest lacks a known reason. V and J calls and clone size are those listed in that table; D and trimming were worked out from the DNA. The sample records roughly 170,000 clones, around 77% of which are singletons. The ten largest account for under 2% of the sample.

The cohort comprised fewer than 700 healthy bone marrow donors. At the time of sampling, every cohort member was nominally healthy, though immune exposures that went unrecorded were likely present. The donor tested CMV seronegative and was one of the 352 seronegative cohort members. Each donor provided a peripheral blood sample, and peripheral blood mononuclear cells were used for TCR beta sequencing. Genomic DNA was extracted from the blood cell samples with the Qiagen DNeasy Blood Extraction Kit. What was sequenced was PBMCs. The TCR was taken from a woman aged 25 to 39 in good health and CMV-seronegative.

The CDR3 loop reads CASSVPGLSTDTQYF. DNA sequence: TGTGCCAGCAGCGTACCGGGACTTAGCACAGATACGCAGTATTTT. In this chain, TRBV7-9 is recombined with TRBJ2-3, with TRBD2 as a weak D call on 6 bases. V is clipped by 5 bases and J by 0 bases, and the sequence between their germline boundaries is 12 bases long. Sequences SEHNR (CDR1) and FQNEAQ (CDR2) are obtained from the germline V gene (reference sequence). The CDR3 runs 15 amino acids, cysteine and phenylalanine included. Only the CDR3 DNA is retained, 45 bases long and in frame from the first base.